This T cell receptor beta chain was identified during a study of blood T cell repertoires in COVID-19. Study-level information: Spain, Italy and the United States supplied samples that represented acute and convalescent COVID-19. Nucleic acid was either cDNA or gDNA, and it came from T cells, B-cell-depleted T cells, or PBMCs.

This CDR3 contains 15 residues. V was cut by 1 base and J by 2 bases, with 11 bases left in between. Germline-derived CDR1 and CDR2 are LGHNT and FRNRAP. In the original analysis: How many nucleated cells were present was estimated from reference gene primer amplification. The protocol was immunoSEQ multiplex PCR, while the TCRdb copy is restricted to in-frame clones and leaves out a portion. That table supplies the V and J calls and clone size; D and trimming were determined from the DNA. The top ten hold just over 7% of the sample, which has around 320,000 clones, 75% to 85% seen once. The source is a human donor in a cohort sampled during active COVID-19. The chain joins TRBV12-5 to TRBJ1-1; no reliable D call. The sample consisted of peripheral blood. CDR3 sequence: CASGLGTMPNTEAFF. DNA for the CDR3: TGTGCTAGTGGTTTGGGGACTATGCCAAACACTGAAGCTTTCTTT. Drawing the rest from reference TRBV12-5 and TRBJ1-1, the complete variable domain is DARVTQTPRHKVTEMGQEVTMRCQPILGHNTVFWYRQTMMQGLELLAYFRNRAPLDDSGMPKDRFSAEMPDATLATLKIQPSEPRDSAVYFCASGLGTMPNTEAFFGQGTRLTVV.